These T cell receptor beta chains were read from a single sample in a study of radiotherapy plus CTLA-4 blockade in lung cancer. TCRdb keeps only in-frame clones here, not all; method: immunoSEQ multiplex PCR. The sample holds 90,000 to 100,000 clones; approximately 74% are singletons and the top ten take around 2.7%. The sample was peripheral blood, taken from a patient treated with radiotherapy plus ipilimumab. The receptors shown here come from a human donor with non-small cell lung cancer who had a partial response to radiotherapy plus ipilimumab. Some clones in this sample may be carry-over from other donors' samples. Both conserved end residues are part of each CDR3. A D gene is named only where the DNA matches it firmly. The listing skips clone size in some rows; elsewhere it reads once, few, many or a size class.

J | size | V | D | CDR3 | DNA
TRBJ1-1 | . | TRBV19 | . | CASSRTRREFTEAFF | TGTGCCAGTTCCCGGACACGCAGAGAGTTCACTGAAGCTTTCTTT
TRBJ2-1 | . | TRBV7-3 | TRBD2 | CASSPLTSGSGNEQFF | TGTGCCAGCAGCCCTTTAACTAGCGGGAGTGGAAATGAGCAGTTCTTC
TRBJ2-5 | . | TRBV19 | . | CASRNSAERQFPQYF | TGTGCCAGTAGGAACTCCGCCGAGCGGCAGTTCCCCCAGTACTTC
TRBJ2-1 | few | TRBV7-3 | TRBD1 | CASSFWDSPYNEQFF | TGTGCCAGCAGCTTCTGGGACAGTCCTTACAATGAGCAGTTCTTC
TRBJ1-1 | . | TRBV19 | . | CASSVGPNTEAFF | TGTGCCAGTAGTGTAGGGCCGAACACTGAAGCTTTCTTT
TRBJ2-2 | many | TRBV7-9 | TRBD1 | CASSLVSQGATGELFF | TGTGCCAGCAGCTTAGTTTCGCAGGGGGCGACCGGGGAGCTGTTTTTT
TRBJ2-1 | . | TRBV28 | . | CASSSAATSFRLGSYNEQFF | TGTGCCAGCAGTTCGGCGGCCACTAGCTTTCGATTAGGTTCCTACAATGAGCAGTTCTTC
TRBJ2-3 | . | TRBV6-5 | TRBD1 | CASSYGTGGVDTQYF | TGTGCCAGCAGTTACGGGACAGGGGGAGTAGATACGCAGTATTTT
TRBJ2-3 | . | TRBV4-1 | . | CASGTLGGTDTQYF | TGCGCCAGCGGAACCCTCGGAGGCACAGATACGCAGTATTTT
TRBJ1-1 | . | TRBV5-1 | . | CASSSLSRRDTEAFF | TGCGCCAGCAGCTCCCTATCAAGGCGGGACACTGAAGCTTTCTTT
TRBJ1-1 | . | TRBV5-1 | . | CASSLGHTNTEAFF | TGCGCCAGCAGCTTGGGCCACACGAACACTGAAGCTTTCTTT
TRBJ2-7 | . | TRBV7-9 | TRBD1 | CASSPYPLGQGREQYF | TGTGCCAGCAGCCCATACCCCTTAGGACAGGGTCGGGAGCAGTACTTC
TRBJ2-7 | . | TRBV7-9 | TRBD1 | CASSVGQGSYEQYF | TGTGCCAGCAGCGTCGGACAGGGGTCCTACGAGCAGTACTTC
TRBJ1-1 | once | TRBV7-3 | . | CASSLRPTEEAFF | TGTGCCAGCAGCTTAAGGCCGACAGAGGAAGCTTTCTTT
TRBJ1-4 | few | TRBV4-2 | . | CASSQEILGAGNEKLFF | TGTGCCAGCAGCCAAGAAATTTTAGGGGCAGGGAATGAAAAACTGTTTTTT
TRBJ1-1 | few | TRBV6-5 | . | CASSYHVDTEAFF | TGTGCCAGCAGTTACCATGTAGACACTGAAGCTTTCTTT
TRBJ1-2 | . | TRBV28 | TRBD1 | CASRRQGSNYGYTF | TGTGCCAGCAGAAGACAGGGGTCTAACTATGGCTACACCTTC
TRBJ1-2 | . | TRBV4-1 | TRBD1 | CASRTLNRGPGYGYTF | TGCGCCAGCAGGACCCTTAACAGGGGGCCCGGCTATGGCTACACCTTC
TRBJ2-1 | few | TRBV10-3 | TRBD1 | CAISESSGTGSYEQFF | TGTGCCATCAGTGAGTCGTCGGGGACAGGGTCCTACGAGCAGTTCTTC
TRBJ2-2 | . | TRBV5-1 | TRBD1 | CASSPGQGLSAGELFF | TGCGCCAGCAGCCCGGGACAGGGGCTGTCGGCCGGGGAGCTGTTTTTT
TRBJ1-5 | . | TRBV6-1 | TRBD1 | CASRVYRGSNQPQHF | TGTGCCAGCAGGGTTTACAGGGGGAGCAATCAGCCCCAGCATTTT
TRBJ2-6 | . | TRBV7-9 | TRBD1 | CASRGGGGTGDSGANVLTF | TGTGCCAGCAGGGGAGGAGGCGGGACAGGTGACTCTGGGGCCAACGTCCTGACTTTC
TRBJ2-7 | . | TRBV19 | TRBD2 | CASSIRLAGTQSYEQYF | TGTGCCAGTAGTATCCGACTAGCGGGGACCCAATCCTACGAGCAGTACTTC
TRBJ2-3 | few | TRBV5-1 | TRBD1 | CASRMGTASTDTQYF | TGCGCCAGCAGAATGGGGACAGCTAGCACAGATACGCAGTATTTT
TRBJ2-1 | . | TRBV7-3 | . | CASSRLGGPSYNEQFF | TGTGCCAGCAGCCGTTTAGGAGGGCCCTCGTACAATGAGCAGTTCTTC